These T cell receptor beta chains were read from a single sample in a study of T cell responses to AZD1222 COVID-19 vaccine. Only in-frame clones appear in the TCRdb table, and some are missing; sequencing was by immunoSEQ multiplex PCR. The sample includes more than 85,000 clones, approximately 84% seen only once; the top ten take approximately 15%. The sequencing used peripheral blood, collected 28 days after the second AZD1222 dose. The receptors shown here come from an adult who received the AZD1222 COVID-19 vaccine. Each CDR3 is given with its conserved first and last residue. A D gene is named only where the DNA matches it firmly. Only some rows state a clone size, as once, few, many or a class for expanded clones.

d_gene | abundance | v_gene | len | CDR3aa
. | . | TRBV27 | 11 | CASSNIRELFF
. | . | TRBV10-2 | 15 | CASSRTVGGNQPQHF
. | . | TRBV19 | 15 | CASSSQDRFTETQYF
. | . | TRBV18 | 12 | CASFDSQETQYF
TRBD2 | . | TRBV2 | 13 | CATGTSGRNEQFF
TRBD1 | . | TRBV5-5 | 17 | CASSWRGGNRGGNTIYF
. | . | TRBV18 | 15 | CASSPGQPGQYGYTF
. | . | TRBV3-1/TRBV3-2 | 13 | CASSPIPPYEQYF
. | . | TRBV5-1 | 14 | CASSLESGNSPLHF
. | . | TRBV5-1 | 14 | CASSLSRDANTIYF
. | . | TRBV6-5 | 11 | CASGTSYEQYF
TRBD1 | . | TRBV5-8 | 17 | CASSSRDRIIKLEKLFF
. | few | TRBV5-6 | 12 | CASSLGLGQAFF
TRBD1 | . | TRBV18 | 16 | CASSRSDRADTDTQYF
. | . | TRBV14 | 15 | CASSLRTATNEKLFF
. | . | TRBV3-1/TRBV3-2 | 16 | CASSPNAGKAKNIQYF
TRBD1 | once | TRBV11-2 | 15 | CASSFARTGGTEAFF
. | . | TRBV30 | 14 | CAWSVGLAKNIQYF
. | . | TRBV10-1 | 13 | CATGDPLGNEQFF
TRBD1 | . | TRBV9 | 15 | CASTSGGQGGTEAFF
TRBD1 | . | TRBV5-8 | 15 | CASSSRTGSNQPQHF
TRBD1 | . | TRBV30 | 13 | CAWRLTGGVEQFF
. | . | TRBV29-1 | 15 | CSVDDSRAPVDGYTF
. | . | TRBV6-5 | 14 | CASSQRGVIDEQYF